Detailed here is one T cell receptor (beta chain). This entry comes from a study of blood T cell repertoires in COVID-19. TCRdb keeps only in-frame clones here, not all; method: immunoSEQ multiplex PCR. The sample includes more than 200,000 clones, more than 75% of them seen just once. CDR3 length equals 12 residues. Trimming pared 7 bases from V and 0 bases from J, leaving 4 bases between. The germline V gene has CDR1 MDHEN and CDR2 SYDVKM. In assigning cohorts, the study relied on participant-reported clinical history. The study counted Cohort 3 donors as recovered given two negative PCRs, clearance, or symptom resolution.

This chain connects TRBV28 to TRBJ1-5; D not certain. Sequencing was carried out using PBMCs or T cells enriched from blood (not recorded which). The sequence derives from a man aged 35-49 years who had recovered from COVID-19. The CDR3 here is CASTYSNQPQHF. In DNA, the CDR3 is TGTGCCAGCACGTATAGCAATCAGCCCCAGCATTTT. Based on the CDR3 plus reference TRBV28 and TRBJ1-5, the full variable domain is DVKVTQSSRYLVKRTGEKVFLECVQDMDHENMFWYRQDPGLGLRLIYFSYDVKMKEKGDIPEGYSVSREKKERFSLILESASTNQTSMYLCASTYSNQPQHFGDGTRLSIL.